This section outlines one TCR beta chain sequence together with its context. There is no known antigen for this receptor. Base qualities are missing; no much larger clone stands one base away. Trimmed from V: 5 bases; trimmed from J: 4 bases; junction bases lacking a gene match: 5. CDR1 and CDR2, looked up from the germline V gene (reference sequence), are MNHEY and SMNVEV. The CDR3 goes from the cysteine to the phenylalanine over 14 residues. CDR3 DNA only is kept here, 42 bases in frame from base 1. The data derive from a study of cytotoxic CD8 clonotypes in ibrutinib-treated CLL (dated by TCRdb to the early 2020s). In terms of the full investigation: The cohort included roughly 15 treatment-naive and about a dozen relapsed/refractory patients; around 17 were IGHV unmutated. Partial responses were observed in roughly 24 patients and complete responses in 2; after a median follow-up of roughly 72 months, remission was maintained in 14 patients and progression was observed in some 12. Response samples were taken after a median of about a year on treatment, ranging from about 6 to 36 months. Samples averaged around 280,000 productive templates and just under 95,000 productive rearrangements. Of the roughly 81 people in the trial, 26 had longitudinal samples available. Cryopreserved peripheral blood mononuclear cells were obtained before treatment, at response, and at either sustained remission or disease progression. Patients were still on ibrutinib when every remission and progressive disease sample was collected. The full study reports these points: Public clonotypes were rare and either contracted or stayed stable during treatment, and the rise in clonality at ibrutinib response reflected the expansion of private clonotypes. Sampling times were not matched between patients in sustained remission and patients whose disease was progressing, and lymph node repertoires were not examined. At baseline, clonality was higher than in age-matched healthy donors and showed a strong correlation with circulating CD8+ T-cell counts. Clonality increased at ibrutinib response, stayed stable in sustained remission, and fell back toward baseline at progression.

In the paper's terms, the time point label means: approximately 11 months on ibrutinib. Approximately 2 micrograms of genomic DNA were extracted from cryopreserved PBMCs for TCR beta library preparation. Longitudinal blood samples from CLL patients on ibrutinib monotherapy underwent high-throughput TCR beta sequencing. The patients were enrolled in a single-center, open-label phase 2 trial of ibrutinib monotherapy. On a MiSeq, deep resolution sequencing aimed for a depth between 1 in 1 million and 1 in 200,000 T cells, with each clonotype covered approximately 9.8x on average. TCR beta libraries were generated with the immunoSEQ hsTCRB Kit. The original methods were these. The data were analyzed with ImmunoSEQ Analyzer and ImmunoSEQ Data Assistant, and V, D and J gene assignments followed IMGT definitions. Clonality, which ranges from 0 to 1, was calculated as one minus the normalized Shannon entropy of productive rearrangement frequencies. Only overrepresented clonotypes making up at least 0.05% of each patient's repertoire were included in the public clonotype analysis. More than ten repertoires from age-matched healthy donors, obtained from immuneACCESS, served as clonality controls. Imported from immuneACCESS, the table was reduced by TCRdb to in-frame sequences with V and J called. These copies leave out some clones; in studies compared against another copy, an unresolved V gene accounts for under half, and the cause of the remainder is not known. That table gives V, J and clone size, and the DNA gave D and trimming. In all, the sample holds over 70,000 clones, and roughly 80% of those were seen once. Around 5% of the sample lies in the top ten.

The source was PBMCs, collected after 12 months of ibrutinib treatment. Recombination connected TRBV27 to TRBJ1-5; the junction holds 7 bases that match TRBD1. The receptor was derived from a human donor with chronic lymphocytic leukemia. The nucleotide sequence is TGTGCCAGCAGTCCCCAGGGGGGGAATCAGCCCCAGCATTTT. This translates into CASSPQGGNQPQHF.